The next 11 T cell receptor beta chains were all read from a single sample in a study of spatial heterogeneity in lung cancer. Time point in this sample: sample taken at primary tumor resection. No cells were sorted before sequencing. The whole RNA sequenced was extracted from tumor, nontumor lung or frozen PBMC. TCRdb reanalysed the 5' RACE reads using MiXCR and keeps one entry per CDR3 protein. The sample lists approximately 9,400 distinct CDR3 sequences; 3.5% to 5% were seen once. Sequences were derived from PBMCs, sampled at surgery. The receptor set was obtained from a male donor with early-stage non-small cell lung cancer.

In this sample, this clonotype is medium-sized. This beta chain is an off-target read within a library intended for alpha chains, so its frequency means little. The V gene is TRBV2, the J gene TRBJ2-5; D is undetermined. V was shortened by 6 bases and J by 0 bases, with 8 bases between the two germline ends. Per germline, CDR1 SNHLY and CDR2 FYNNEI. CDR3 size: 13 residues. Written as DNA, the CDR3 is TGTGCCAGCAGCCAGAGGTACCAAGAGACCCAGTACTTC. Encoded protein: CASSQRYQETQYF.

In its sample, this clonotype was seen many times. Within a library made for alpha chains, this beta chain is off target, and its count is uninformative. The V and J genes are TRBV5-1 and TRBJ1-2; tentatively, D is TRBD1 (6 bases). Germline CDR1 is SGHRS and CDR2 is YFSETQ. CDR3 size: 16 residues. V was clipped by 5 bases and J by 5 bases, with 22 bases between them. This chain's CDR3 is CASRVSGGRGQYGYTF. The DNA for the CDR3 is TGCGCCAGCAGAGTGTCGGGAGGGAGGGGACAATATGGCTACACCTTC.

In this sample, this clonotype is medium-sized (0.01 to 0.1%). A library made for alpha chains picked up this beta chain off target, so its size means little. The genes are TRBV3-1 and TRBJ1-5; D gene ambiguous. The V and J ends lost 4 bases and 4 bases respectively, with 14 bases between them. This CDR3 comprises 15 residues. The germline gives CDR1 LGHDT, CDR2 YNNKEL (reference sequence). CDR3: CASSPSERFNQPQHF. In DNA, the CDR3 is TGTGCCAGCAGCCCATCCGAGAGGTTTAATCAGCCCCAGCATTTT.

This clonotype was seen repeatedly, ten times or more. With the library built for alpha chains, this beta chain is off target and its frequency is not meaningful. This sequence joins TRBV29-1 and TRBJ1-2; 8 bases map to TRBD1. With V trimmed by 3 bases and J by 6 bases, 6 bases remained unmatched. Germline V gene lookup returns CDR1 SQVTM and CDR2 ANQGSEA. The CDR3 runs 13 residues. DNA of the CDR3: TGCAGCGTTGAGCGGACAGGGTGGAATGGCTACACCTTC. It codes for CSVERTGWNGYTF.

On this clonotype itself: An end of the junction does not agree with germline; a read error may underlie this. This beta chain slipped into a library made for alpha chains as a stray read, so its size is not meaningful. This CDR3 reads CSVSGQGNTEALF. CDR3 DNA: TGCAGCGTGTCGGGACAGGGGAACACTGAAGCTCTCTTT. The chain couples TRBV29-1 to TRBJ1-1; 10 nucleotides align to TRBD1. The CDR3 contains 13 residues. Germline V CDR1 and CDR2: SQVTM, ANQGSEA.

This clonotype was detected many times. This beta chain came through as a stray read in a library set up for alpha chains, and its size says little. This chain uses TRBV7-8 with TRBJ1-2, with 7 bases aligning to TRBD1. The CDR3 has 14 residues. CDR1 is SGHVS and CDR2 is FQNEAQ in the germline V gene. Losses at the gene ends were 5 bases for V and 5 bases for J; bases not matched to a gene: 8. The CDR3 protein is CASSVGGQVYGYTF. The CDR3 DNA reads as TGTGCCAGCAGCGTCGGAGGACAGGTTTATGGCTACACCTTC. The full variable domain, rest sourced from reference TRBV7-8 and TRBJ1-2, is GAGVSQSPRYKVAKRGQDVALRCDPISGHVSLFWYQQALGQGPEFLTYFQNEAQLDKSGLPSDRFFAERPEGSVSTLKIQRTQQEDSAVYLCASSVGGQVYGYTFGSGTRLTVV.

This clonotype was recorded many times. This beta chain was picked up by a library intended for alpha chains and is off target, so its count carries little meaning. The V call is TRBV28, the J call TRBJ2-7, with 7 bases matching TRBD2. The germline V gene encodes CDR1 MDHEN and CDR2 SYDVKM. This CDR3 comprises 15 residues. V lost 7 bases to trimming and J lost 4 bases; unmatched junction nucleotides: 13. CDR3 sequence reads: CASKGWREFHYEQYV. CDR3 in DNA: TGTGCCAGCAAGGGGTGGCGGGAGTTTCATTACGAGCAGTACGTC.

This clonotype was picked up many times. This beta chain is an unintended read in a library built for alpha chains; its size means little. The chain couples TRBV7-2 to TRBJ2-7; 8 bases match TRBD1. This CDR3 is built from 14 residues. CDR1 and CDR2 (germline): SGHTA, FQGNSA. V shed 5 bases and J 3 bases; nucleotides not matched to a gene: 6. This CDR3 reads CASSPQTGVYEQYF. CDR3 DNA: TGTGCCAGCAGCCCCCAGACAGGGGTCTACGAGCAGTACTTC.

For this clonotype: This beta chain was picked up by a library intended for alpha chains and is off target, so its count carries little meaning. The chain joins TRBV19 to TRBJ1-1; 10 bases agree with TRBD1. The CDR3 totals 10 residues. Per germline, CDR1 LNHDA and CDR2 SQIVND (reference sequence). V shed 9 bases and J 11 bases; nucleotides not matched to a gene: 3. CDR3 loop: CARRGQGAFF. The CDR3 nucleotides are TGTGCCAGGAGGGGACAGGGGGCTTTCTTT.

There are a few counts of this clonotype. This beta chain is a stray read from a library made for alpha chains; its abundance is not meaningful. V is TRBV6-5 and J is TRBJ1-1; TRBD1 might be the D (5 bases). The CDR3 has 18 residues. Germline V gene sequence: CDR1 MNHEY, CDR2 SVGAGI. Trimming removed 4 bases from V and 0 bases from J, with 21 bases in between. CDR3 amino acids: CASSSTYWGGNMNTEAFF. In DNA form, the CDR3 reads TGTGCCAGCAGTTCCACCTATTGGGGCGGGAACATGAACACTGAAGCTTTCTTT.

This clonotype was seen many times. This beta chain appears as a stray read in a library generated for alpha chains; its size is not informative. The chain carries TRBV5-1 and TRBJ2-3; D possibly corresponds to TRBD2 (6 bases). In germline, CDR1 is SGHRS, CDR2 YFSETQ. The CDR3 length is 13 residues. Trimming took off 0 bases at V and 6 bases at J, with 8 bases between the two ends. CDR3 protein: CASSLGLVDTQYF. In nucleotides, the CDR3 is TGCGCCAGCAGCTTGGGACTAGTGGATACGCAGTATTTT.